The clone carrying this T cell receptor (beta chain) was counted at least ten times. TCRdb ran MiXCR on the 5' RACE reads and lists one entry per CDR3 protein. The sample has about 55,000 distinct CDR3 sequences, 14% to 15% seen once. CDR3 length equals 14 residues. The V end was cut by 3 bases, the J end by 5 bases, with 12 bases between. CDR1 SGHKS and CDR2 YYEKEE come from the germline V gene (reference sequence). The data belong to a study of early T cells in non-severe SARS-CoV-2 infection. J is TRBJ1-5 and V is TRBV5-5; tentative D call: TRBD1 (6 bases). The specimen was whole blood, collected at baseline. This receptor was identified in an adult who was a healthcare worker with PCR-confirmed SARS-CoV-2 infection or an uninfected control (not recorded which). This CDR3 is CASSSGTLYQPQHF. DNA of the CDR3: TGTGCCAGCAGCTCCGGGACACTATATCAGCCCCAGCATTTT.